This T cell receptor (beta chain) was profiled in a study of blood T cell repertoires in COVID-19. Study information: Some COVID-19 samples were acute and others convalescent; all came from the United States, Italy and Spain. From T cells, B-cell-depleted T cells, or PBMCs came the material, which was cDNA or gDNA.

Per the original methods: Estimates of nucleated cell counts were drawn from the amplification of reference gene primers. Using immunoSEQ multiplex PCR, the repertoire was profiled, and TCRdb retains in-frame clones only, with some absent. V and J calls and clone size are those listed in that table; D and trimming were worked out from the DNA. The sample holds 150,000 or so clones, 87% seen once. The CDR3 contains 15 residues. The TCR originated in a woman aged 45-65 years with acute or convalescent COVID-19. Specimen: peripheral blood. The chain has TRBV21-1 and TRBJ1-6; the D segment call TRBD1 is taken from the table without a DNA check. TRBV21-1 is shown as a pseudogene. CDR3 sequence (DNA): TGTGCCAGCATCTCCAGGGGGACCTATAATTCACCCCTCCACTTT. It yields the protein CASISRGTYNSPLHF.